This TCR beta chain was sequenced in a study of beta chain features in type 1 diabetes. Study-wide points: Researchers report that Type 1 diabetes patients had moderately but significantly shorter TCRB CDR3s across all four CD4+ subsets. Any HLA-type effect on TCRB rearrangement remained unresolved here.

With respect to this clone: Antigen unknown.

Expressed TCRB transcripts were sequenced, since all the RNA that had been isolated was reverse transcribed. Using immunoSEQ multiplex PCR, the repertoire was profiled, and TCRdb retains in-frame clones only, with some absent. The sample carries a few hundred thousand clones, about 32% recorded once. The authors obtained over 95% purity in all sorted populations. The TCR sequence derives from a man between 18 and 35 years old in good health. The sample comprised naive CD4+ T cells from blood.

The CDR3 reads CASSSRWGTDTQYF. The CDR3 DNA reads TGTGCCAGCAGCTCCCGCTGGGGCACAGATACGCAGTATTTT. This chain links TRBV7-2 with TRBJ2-3; no firm D call. CDR1 is SGHTA, CDR2 FQGNSA, per germline. V was trimmed by 4 bases and J by 1 base, leaving 9 bases between them. The CDR3 runs 14 residues. The full variable domain, completed using reference TRBV7-2 and TRBJ2-3, is GAGVSQSPSNKVTEKGKDVELRCDPISGHTALYWYRQSLGQGLEFLIYFQGNSAPDKSGLPSDRFSAERTGGSVSTLTIQRTQQEDSAVYLCASSSRWGTDTQYFGPGTRLTVL.